The present T cell receptor (beta chain) was sequenced within a study of OX40 agonist ivuxolimab in advanced cancers. The overall study: Prior anti-PD-1, anti-PD-L1 or anti-CTLA-4 therapy did not bar entry, and 30% to 40% had some.

Some clones are missing from TCRdb's copy, which holds only in-frame ones; the method was immunoSEQ multiplex PCR. The sample lists tens of thousands of clones; 75% to 90% were seen once. V shed 4 bases and J shed 9 bases, with 16 bases lying between them. Germline values: CDR1 MDHEN, CDR2 SYDVKM. There are 15 residues in the CDR3. This clone was seen a few times. Sampling times: baseline, cycle 4 day 1, cycle 7 day 1. Sequenced here: CD4+ or CD8+ T cells sorted from blood, sampled in a trial of the OX40 agonist ivuxolimab. The rearrangement joins TRBV28 to TRBJ1-6; D may be TRBD1 (6 bases). The source is an adult with an advanced solid tumor such as melanoma, head and neck, liver or kidney cancer. This CDR3 reads CASSSATGGSSPLHF. In DNA, the CDR3 is TGTGCCAGCAGTTCCGCGACAGGAGGTAGTTCACCCCTCCACTTT.